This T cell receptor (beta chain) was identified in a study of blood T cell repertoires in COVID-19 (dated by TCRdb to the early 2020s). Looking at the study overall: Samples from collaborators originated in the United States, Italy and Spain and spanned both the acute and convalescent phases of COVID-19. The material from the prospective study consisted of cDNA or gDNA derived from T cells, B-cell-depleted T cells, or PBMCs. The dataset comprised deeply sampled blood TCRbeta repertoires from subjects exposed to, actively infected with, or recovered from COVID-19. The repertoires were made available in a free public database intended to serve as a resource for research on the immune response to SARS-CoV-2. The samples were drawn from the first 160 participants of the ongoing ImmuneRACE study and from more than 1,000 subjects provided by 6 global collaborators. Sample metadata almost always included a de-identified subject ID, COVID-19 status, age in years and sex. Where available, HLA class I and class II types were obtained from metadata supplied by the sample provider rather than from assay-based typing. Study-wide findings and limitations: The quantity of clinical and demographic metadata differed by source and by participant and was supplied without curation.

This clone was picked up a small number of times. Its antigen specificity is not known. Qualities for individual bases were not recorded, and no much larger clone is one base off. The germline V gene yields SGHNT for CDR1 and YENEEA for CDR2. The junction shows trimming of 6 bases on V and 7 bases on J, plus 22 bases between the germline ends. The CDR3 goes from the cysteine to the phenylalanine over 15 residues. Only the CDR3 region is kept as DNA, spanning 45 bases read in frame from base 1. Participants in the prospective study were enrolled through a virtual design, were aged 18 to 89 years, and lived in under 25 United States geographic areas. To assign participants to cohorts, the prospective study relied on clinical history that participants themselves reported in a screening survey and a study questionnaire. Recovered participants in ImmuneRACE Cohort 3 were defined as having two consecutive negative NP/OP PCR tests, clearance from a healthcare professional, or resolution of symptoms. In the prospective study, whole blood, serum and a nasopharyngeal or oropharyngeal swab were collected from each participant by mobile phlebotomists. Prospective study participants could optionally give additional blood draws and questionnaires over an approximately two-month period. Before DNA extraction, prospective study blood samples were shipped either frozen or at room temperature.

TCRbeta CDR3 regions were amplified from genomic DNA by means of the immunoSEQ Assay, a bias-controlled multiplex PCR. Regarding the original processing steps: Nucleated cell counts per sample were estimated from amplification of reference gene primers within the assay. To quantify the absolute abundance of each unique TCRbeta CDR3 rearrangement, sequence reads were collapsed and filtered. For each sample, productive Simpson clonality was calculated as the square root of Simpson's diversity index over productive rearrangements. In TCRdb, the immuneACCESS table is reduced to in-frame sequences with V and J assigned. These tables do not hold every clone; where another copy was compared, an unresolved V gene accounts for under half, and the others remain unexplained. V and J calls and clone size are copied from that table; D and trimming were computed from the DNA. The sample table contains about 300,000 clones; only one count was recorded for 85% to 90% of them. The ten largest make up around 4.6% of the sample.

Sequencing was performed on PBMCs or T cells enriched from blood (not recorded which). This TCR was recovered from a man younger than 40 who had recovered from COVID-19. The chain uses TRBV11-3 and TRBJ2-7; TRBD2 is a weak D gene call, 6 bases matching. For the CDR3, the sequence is CASSTWGGAPREQYF. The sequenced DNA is TGTGCCAGCAGTACTTGGGGCGGGGCCCCTCGGGAGCAGTACTTC.